These 7 T cell receptor beta chains originate from one sample sequenced in a study of T cells in Graves' hyperthyroidism and ophthalmopathy. TCR beta CDR3 regions were amplified from RNA transcripts. First-round RT-PCR of the TCR CDR3 relied on the HTBI primer set. Via MiXCR, TCRdb re-called the multiplex PCR reads, giving one row per CDR3 protein. The table records around 800,000 distinct CDR3 sequences, roughly 40% of them present only once. Sequenced material: blood. These receptors originate from a man younger than 35 with Graves' hyperthyroidism.

The V call is TRBV2, the J call TRBJ1-1; weak D call: TRBD1 (5 bases). Trimming pared 8 bases from V and 6 bases from J, leaving 28 bases between. Germline V gene data show CDR1 as SNHLY and CDR2 as FYNNEI. The CDR3 extends over 17 amino acids. CDR3 amino acids: CASSPPSSGSLSAEAFF. The CDR3 nucleotides are TGTGCCAGCTCACCGCCGTCCTCAGGGTCTCTCTCGGCTGAAGCTTTCTTT.

This clonotype occurred many times. The rearrangement joins TRBV15 to TRBJ1-3; no clear D gene. V lost 10 bases, J lost 0 bases, and 10 bases lay in between. The CDR3 length is 13 residues. Germline CDR1 is LNHNV and CDR2 is YYDKDF (reference sequence). The CDR3: CAIRDFSGNTIYF. CDR3 sequence (DNA): TGTGCCATCAGAGATTTCTCTGGAAACACCATATATTTT.

This clonotype has just a few counts. The CDR3 loop is CASSRLGQITTGELFF. DNA of the CDR3: TGTGCCAGCAGCCGATTAGGACAGATAACCACCGGGGAGCTGTTTTTT. The V and J genes are TRBV9 and TRBJ2-2; possibly TRBD1 for D (6 bases). Germline V gene sequence: CDR1 SGDLS, CDR2 YYNGEE. The V end was cut by 4 bases, the J end by 4 bases, with 17 bases between. There are 16 residues in the CDR3.

This clonotype has at least ten counts. The rearrangement joins TRBV7-9 to TRBJ1-4, with D tentatively TRBD1 (5 bases). Germline V CDR1 and CDR2: SEHNR, FQNEAQ (reference sequence). V was trimmed by 8 bases and J by 6 bases, leaving 10 bases between them. The CDR3 totals 12 residues. CDR3 residues: CASARGDEKLFF. The CDR3 nucleotides read TGTGCCAGCGCTAGGGGAGATGAAAAACTGTTTTTT. Supplemented by reference TRBV7-9 and TRBJ1-4, the full variable domain reads DTGVSQNPRHKITKRGQNVTFRCDPISEHNRLYWYRQTLGQGPEFLTYFQNEAQLEKSRLLSDRFSAERPKGSFSTLEIQRTEQGDSAMYLCASARGDEKLFFGSGTQLSVL.

This clonotype was detected a few times. V and J are TRBV5-1 and TRBJ2-7; 9 bases match TRBD2. Germline assignment: CDR1 SGHRS and CDR2 YFSETQ. CDR3 size: 16 residues. V was pared by 0 bases and J by 2 bases, with 6 bases of the junction left unmatched. CDR3 amino acids: CASSLGAGGPPYEQYF. DNA of the CDR3: TGCGCCAGCAGCTTGGGAGCGGGGGGCCCTCCCTACGAGCAGTACTTC. The full variable domain, with the rest looked up from reference TRBV5-1 and TRBJ2-7, is KAGVTQTPRYLIKTRGQQVTLSCSPISGHRSVSWYQQTPGQGLQFLFEYFSETQRNKGNFPGRFSGRQFSNSRSEMNVSTLELGDSALYLCASSLGAGGPPYEQYFGPGTRLTVT.

In DNA form, the CDR3 reads TGTGCCAGCAGCTTAGGCCCCCCAGGGAACTCTGATGAAAAACTGTTTTTT. Translation gives CASSLGPPGNSDEKLFF. V usage is TRBV11-2 and J usage is TRBJ1-4, with D maybe TRBD1 (5 bases). This CDR3 is built from 17 residues. The germline CDR1 and CDR2 sequences are SGHAT and FQNNGV. The V end lost 1 base, the J end lost 6 bases, and 18 bases lay between the germline ends.

This clonotype occurred many times. V usage is TRBV9 and J usage is TRBJ1-1; TRBD1 agrees at 7 bases. V trimming: 0 bases; J trimming: 7 bases; junction bases outside the gene matches: 9. This CDR3 is built from 15 residues. The germline V gene has CDR1 SGDLS and CDR2 YYNGEE. The CDR3: CASSVAPDREFEAFF. The CDR3, as DNA: TGTGCCAGCAGCGTAGCACCCGACAGGGAGTTTGAAGCTTTCTTT. The whole variable domain, filled in from reference TRBV9 and TRBJ1-1, reads DSGVTQTPKHLITATGQRVTLRCSPRSGDLSVYWYQQSLDQGLQFLIQYYNGEERAKGNILERFSAQQFPDLHSELNLSSLELGDSALYFCASSVAPDREFEAFFGQGTRLTVV.